This T cell receptor (beta chain) stems from a study of human T cells and chemical hapten exposure (dated by TCRdb to the early 2020s). About the full investigation: For sensitization, 2% DPC in acetone was applied to a 2 cm by 2 cm area of upper inner arm skin. Throughout the roughly 24-week study period, patients were also given weekly therapeutic DPC doses on the scalp. Patch testing on the upper back used Finn chambers containing 0.01% DPC, with scoring done after 6 days according to International Contact Dermatitis Research Group standards. Alopecia areata with under or over 50% scalp involvement, alopecia totalis and alopecia universalis were represented in the patient cohort, which was mostly female. Libraries were pooled for sequencing, and variation in per-sample TCR yields was attributed mainly to small differences in library volumes within the pool. The study tracked peripheral blood TCR repertoire changes in vivo during primary and secondary sensitization to the hapten diphenylcyclopropenone (DPC) in alopecia patients. Blood samples were taken from patients before sensitization (week 0) and at 2, 6 and about 24 weeks after DPC sensitization. Blood for TCR sequencing was provided by twenty-nine alopecia patients at one to four time points (pre-sensitization, 2, 6 and 24 weeks). The full study reports these points: Compared with pre-sensitization or healthy control sets, expanded TCRs formed significantly more large CDR3 similarity clusters, which is consistent with antigen-driven responses. DPC sensitization did not change the number of TCRs with a frequency above 1 in 1000, and there was no evidence of changes in global repertoire structure. Alopecia, a presumed autoimmune disease, was present in all patients, so the immune response of the patients might differ from that of healthy individuals. The number of PT1 expanded TCRs positively correlated with patch test score, significant at thresholds 8, 16 and 32 but not 4. Repeated subsampling changed both the strength of the expansion versus patch-test correlation and the threshold at which that correlation became significant.

Trimming takes 4 bases from V and 7 bases from J, and the germline ends sit 17 bases apart. The CDR3 measures 15 amino acids from cysteine to phenylalanine. The entry retains the CDR3 DNA only, 45 bases that are in frame from base 1. The germline V gene gives CDR1 as SGHVS and CDR2 as FNYEAQ. Read against the paper, the sample's time point label means: patch test 1, 2 weeks after DPC sensitization. The treatment or condition label on this specimen signifies: therapeutic diphenylcyclopropenone sensitization with weekly scalp DPC. At each patch-test visit, blood was drawn before the patch test was applied. To be eligible, patients had to be aged 18 to 70, diagnosed with alopecia and judged suitable for DPC therapy, while pregnant patients were excluded. Total RNA was extracted from unfractionated whole blood that had been collected in Tempus Blood RNA tubes. As to this clonotype: No antigen is known for it. No much larger clonotype is one base removed from it; base qualities were not supplied.

Receptor amplification or capture employed RACE. Data came from a NextSeq 500. During library preparation, unique molecular identifiers were attached to individual cDNA molecules so that TCRs could be counted in a quantitative, reproducible way. From each blood RNA sample, both TCR alpha and TCR beta chains were sequenced. Regarding the original processing steps: A median of about 87,000 TCRs per sample was observed, with a range of 23,224 to 690,600. V, J and CDR3 annotation of the TCR reads was performed with the Decombinator software suite. For PS versus PT1 abundance plots, all samples were subsampled to the same number of TCRs (28,000). TCRs were defined as expanded if absent before sensitization and observed at least eight times at the 2-week time point. In TCRdb, the public reads were trimmed at Q25 with fastp and aligned with MiXCR, with productive beta chains retained. CDR3 protein duplicates are merged, each entry listing the most common genes and DNA. TCRdb's processing, not the study's, gives the V and J calls here. For this sample there are some 83,000 distinct CDR3 sequences; roughly a tenth appear just once. The ten largest clones add up to approximately 4.4% of the sample.

This clonotype was obtained from a woman aged 45-65 years with alopecia areata. Some clones in this sample may be carry-over from other donors' samples. The chain was built from TRBV7-6 and TRBJ2-4, with no D gene named confidently. Sequenced here: whole blood, sampled in connection with sensitization to the hapten diphenylcyclopropenone (DPC). The CDR3 in this case is CASSSSPITGNIQYF. The DNA sequence is given as TGTGCCAGCAGCTCGTCCCCTATTACCGGGAACATTCAGTACTTC.